This T cell receptor (beta chain) came from a study of cytomegalovirus exposure and HLA in healthy donors. Study conclusions and caveats: The productive fraction for most TCR beta V segments was about 87% or about 30% in an earlier analysis.

For this clone: The antigen is unknown.

13 Jbeta primers and 60 Vbeta primers were used for the PCR. The repertoire was sequenced with immunoSEQ multiplex PCR; TCRdb's copy has only in-frame clones and lacks some. This repertoire shows 150,000 to 200,000 clones, 60% to 80% found once; its top ten account for 6% to 7%. CDR1 and CDR2 from the germline V gene are SQVTM and ANQGSEA. This CDR3 is 12 amino acids long. The V and J ends lost 7 bases and 3 bases respectively, with 12 bases between them. The receptor was isolated from a man in his forties or fifties in good health and CMV-seropositive. Sequenced: PBMCs. V gene TRBV29-1 combines with J gene TRBJ1-1, with D tentatively TRBD1 (6 bases). The CDR3: CSGSGDYTEAFF. The CDR3 nucleotides read TGCAGCGGGTCAGGGGATTACACTGAAGCTTTCTTT. Variable domain in full (rest from reference TRBV29-1 and TRBJ1-1): SAVISQKPSRDICQRGTSLTIQCQVDSQVTMMFWYRQQPGQSLTLIATANQGSEATYESGFVIDKFPISRPNLTFSTLTVSNMSPEDSSIYLCSGSGDYTEAFFGQGTRLTVV.